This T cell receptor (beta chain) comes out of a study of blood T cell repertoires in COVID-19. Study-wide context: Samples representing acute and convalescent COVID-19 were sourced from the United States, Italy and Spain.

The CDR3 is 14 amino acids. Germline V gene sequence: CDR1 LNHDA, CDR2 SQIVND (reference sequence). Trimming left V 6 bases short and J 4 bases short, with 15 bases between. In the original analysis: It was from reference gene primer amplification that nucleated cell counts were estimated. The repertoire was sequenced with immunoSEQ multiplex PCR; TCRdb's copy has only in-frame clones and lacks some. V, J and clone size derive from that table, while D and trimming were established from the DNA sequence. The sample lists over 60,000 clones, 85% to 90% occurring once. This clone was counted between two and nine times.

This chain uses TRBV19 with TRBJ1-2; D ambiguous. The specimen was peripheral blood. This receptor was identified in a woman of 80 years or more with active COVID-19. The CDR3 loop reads CASRPTQSGYGYTF. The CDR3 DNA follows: TGTGCCAGTAGACCGACCCAGTCGGGCTATGGCTACACCTTC.